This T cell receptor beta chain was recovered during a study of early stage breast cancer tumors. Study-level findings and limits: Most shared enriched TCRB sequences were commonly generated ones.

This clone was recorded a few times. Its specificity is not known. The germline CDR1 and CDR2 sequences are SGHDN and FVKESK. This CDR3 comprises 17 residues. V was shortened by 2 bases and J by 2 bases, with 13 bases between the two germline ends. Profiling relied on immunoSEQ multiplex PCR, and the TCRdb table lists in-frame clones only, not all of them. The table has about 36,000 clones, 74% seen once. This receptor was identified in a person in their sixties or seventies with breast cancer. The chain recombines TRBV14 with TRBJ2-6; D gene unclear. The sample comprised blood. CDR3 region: CASSQSWVGTGANVLTF. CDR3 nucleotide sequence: TGTGCCAGCAGCCAATCTTGGGTGGGGACTGGGGCCAACGTCCTGACTTTC.